The rows below give T cell receptor beta chains drawn from one sample of a study of blood T cell repertoires in COVID-19. Libraries were prepared by immunoSEQ multiplex PCR; TCRdb keeps only in-frame clonotypes and omits some of them. Altogether a few hundred thousand clones are present, 88% being singletons, with the ten largest covering roughly 9.1%. Source material: peripheral blood. These receptors all come from a man aged 18 to 29 with active or convalescent COVID-19. Both conserved end residues are part of each CDR3. A D gene is named only where the DNA matches it firmly. For some rows the clone size is stated as once, few or many, or as a class when expanded; others skip it.

v_call,j_call,d_call,clone_size,cdr3_nt,cdr3_aa
TRBV18,TRBJ2-4,TRBD1,-,TGTGCCAGCTCACTGGGACAGGGGGCGCAGTCCAAAAACATTCAGTACTTC,CASSLGQGAQSKNIQYF
TRBV10-2,TRBJ1-4,TRBD1,-,TGCGCCAGCAGTTGGGGGACAGCTAGTGAAAAACTGTTTTTT,CASSWGTASEKLFF
TRBV28,TRBJ1-1,TRBD1,-,TGTGCCAGCAGTACAACAGGGGGGAGCACTGAAGCTTTCTTT,CASSTTGGSTEAFF
TRBV27,TRBJ2-7,TRBD1,-,TGTGCCAGCAGTGTCGGGACAGGGTACGAGCAGTACTTC,CASSVGTGYEQYF
TRBV10-1,TRBJ1-5,TRBD1,few,TGCGCCAGCGGATGGAGCAGGGGGAATAGCAATCAGCCCCAGCATTTT,CASGWSRGNSNQPQHF
TRBV6-1,TRBJ1-5,-,-,TGTGCCAGCAGTGAAAGGGAGAATCAGCCCCAGCATTTT,CASSERENQPQHF
TRBV5-1,TRBJ2-1,TRBD2,once,TGCGCCAGTCGGGTTAGCGGGAGTTACAATGAGCAGTTCTTC,CASRVSGSYNEQFF
TRBV28,TRBJ1-2,-,-,TGTGCCAGCAGTTTTGGGGCGTATGGCTACACCTTC,CASSFGAYGYTF
TRBV5-1,TRBJ2-3,TRBD2,-,TGCGCCAGCAGCAGCACTAGCGGGGGGTTGGCAGATACGCAGTATTTT,CASSSTSGGLADTQYF
TRBV6-5,TRBJ1-2,TRBD1,-,TGTGCCAGCCGGGACAGAGGCTTCTATGGCTACACCTTC,CASRDRGFYGYTF
TRBV10-3,TRBJ1-1,TRBD1,-,TGTGCCATCAGTGAGCCGGAGGGGGCCCGGAGCACTGAAGCTTTCTTT,CAISEPEGARSTEAFF
TRBV9,TRBJ2-5,TRBD1,-,TGTGCCAGCAGCGCCAGAAGGGACAGGGTCGTAGAGACCCAGTACTTC,CASSARRDRVVETQYF
TRBV7-8,TRBJ1-2,TRBD1,once,TGTGCCAGCAGCTTAGTGGGGCAGGGGGCAAACTATGGCTACACCTTC,CASSLVGQGANYGYTF
TRBV5-5,TRBJ1-3,-,-,TGTGCCAGCAGCTCACGACACGAGAGCTCTGGAAACACCATATATTTT,CASSSRHESSGNTIYF
TRBV6-5,TRBJ1-4,TRBD1,-,TGTGCCAGCAGGGGGACAGCGGATGGGGAAAAACTGTTTTTT,CASRGTADGEKLFF
TRBV11-2,TRBJ1-6,TRBD1,-,TGTGCCAGCAGCACTAAGACAGGGGTTGAATCACCCCTCCACTTT,CASSTKTGVESPLHF